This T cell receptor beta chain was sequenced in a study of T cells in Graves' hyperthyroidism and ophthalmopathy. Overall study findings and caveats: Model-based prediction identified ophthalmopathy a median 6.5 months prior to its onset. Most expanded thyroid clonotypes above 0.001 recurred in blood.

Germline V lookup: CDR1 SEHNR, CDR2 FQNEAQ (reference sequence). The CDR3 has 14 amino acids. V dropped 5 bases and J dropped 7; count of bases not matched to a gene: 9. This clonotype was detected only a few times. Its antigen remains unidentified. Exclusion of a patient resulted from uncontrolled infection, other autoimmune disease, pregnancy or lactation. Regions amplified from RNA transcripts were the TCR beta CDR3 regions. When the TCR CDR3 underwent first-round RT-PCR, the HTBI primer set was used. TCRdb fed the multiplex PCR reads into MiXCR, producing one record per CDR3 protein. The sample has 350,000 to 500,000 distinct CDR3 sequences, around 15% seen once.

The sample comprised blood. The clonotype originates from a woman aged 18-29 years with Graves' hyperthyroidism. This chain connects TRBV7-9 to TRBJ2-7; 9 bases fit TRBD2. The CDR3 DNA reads TGTGCCAGCAGCGCGTTAGCGGGAGTGGGGGAGCAGTACTTC. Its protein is CASSALAGVGEQYF.